Presented here are 30 T cell receptor beta chains from one specimen sequenced in a study of CD39 and CD103 CD8 tumor-infiltrating T cells. Measured with immunoSEQ multiplex PCR; TCRdb has only the in-frame clones, and not every one. Among several thousand clones, roughly three fifths were seen once, and the ten largest hold 50% to 60%. The material sequenced was CD8+ T cells sorted from blood. Subset specified: total memory CD8 T cells (CD45RA-CCR7+/-) from blood or uninvolved lymph node. The receptors were gathered from a human donor with head and neck squamous cell carcinoma.

The table lists this clone with a few counts. The chain is built from TRBV27 and TRBJ2-1; D possibly matches TRBD1 or TRBD2 (6 bases each). Looked up from germline, CDR1 is MNHEY and CDR2 is SMNVEV (reference sequence). V dropped 6 bases and J dropped 3 bases, with 12 bases sitting between them. This CDR3 is 14 amino acids long. Here the CDR3 reads CASRTRGVYNEQFF. The CDR3 coding sequence is TGTGCCAGCAGGACAAGGGGGGTCTACAATGAGCAGTTCTTC.

V gene TRBV6-5 combines with J gene TRBJ1-1, with D perhaps TRBD1 (6 bases). Trimming stripped 7 bases from V and 5 bases from J, with 14 bases between. The CDR3 extends over 13 amino acids. CDR1 and CDR2 (germline): MNHEY, SVGAGI. The CDR3: CASTPPGATEAFF. The CDR3 region has the DNA TGTGCCAGCACCCCTCCGGGGGCGACTGAAGCTTTCTTT.

V gene TRBV27 combines with J gene TRBJ2-7; 7 bases are a match to TRBD1. The CDR3 covers 15 residues. The germline V gene has CDR1 MNHEY and CDR2 SMNVEV (reference sequence). V shed 5 bases and J 5 bases; nucleotides not matched to a gene: 12. CDR3 sequence (DNA): TGTGCCAGCAGTACCCGGGACAGTTCCACCAACGAGCAGTACTTC. Translated, it gives CASSTRDSSTNEQYF.

This clone was observed once. V usage is TRBV7-6 and J usage is TRBJ2-7; 12 bases fit TRBD2. Germline lookup yields CDR1 SGHVS and CDR2 FNYEAQ. This CDR3 is built from 16 residues. V shed 5 bases, J shed 1 base, and the junction held 6 bases outside the gene matches. CDR3 in DNA: TGTGCCAGCAGCGACGGACTAGCGGGGAGGTCCTACGAGCAGTACTTC. It yields the protein CASSDGLAGRSYEQYF.

The genes are TRBV7-9 and TRBJ2-5, with D unclear. The CDR3 has 15 amino acids. Germline loops: CDR1 SEHNR, CDR2 FQNEAQ (reference sequence). Trimming cost V 5 bases and J 5 bases, with 18 bases left between them. This CDR3 reads CASSERAPSWETQYF. DNA for the CDR3: TGTGCCAGCAGCGAAAGGGCCCCGTCGTGGGAGACCCAGTACTTC.

This clone was observed a few times. The V call is TRBV6-5, the J call TRBJ2-2; D is perhaps TRBD1 (5 bases). V lost 0 bases and J 3 bases, leaving 8 bases between the germline ends. This CDR3 region has 15 residues. In germline, CDR1 is MNHEY, CDR2 SVGAGI. The chain's CDR3 is CASSYSQGYTGELFF. The DNA of the CDR3 is TGTGCCAGCAGTTACTCGCAGGGTTACACCGGGGAGCTGTTTTTT.

The chain couples TRBV9 to TRBJ1-2; TRBD1 might be the D (5 bases). Trimming shortened V by 10 bases and J by 3 bases, and 13 bases separated the two germline ends. The CDR3 is 12 amino acids. Germline loops: CDR1 SGDLS, CDR2 YYNGEE. CDR3 DNA sequence: TGTGCCGCATTAGGGGATGACTATGGCTACACCTTC. Its protein is CAALGDDYGYTF.

This chain connects TRBV28 to TRBJ2-1; D is unclear. Germline V gene data show CDR1 as MDHEN and CDR2 as SYDVKM. V lost 5 bases, J lost 0 bases, and 11 bases lay in between. The CDR3 has 15 residues. CDR3 sequence (DNA): TGTGCCAGCAGTCCCCTCGGTAGCTCCTACAATGAGCAGTTCTTC. As protein: CASSPLGSSYNEQFF. Full variable domain (missing parts from reference TRBV28 and TRBJ2-1): DVKVTQSSRYLVKRTGEKVFLECVQDMDHENMFWYRQDPGLGLRLIYFSYDVKMKEKGDIPEGYSVSREKKERFSLILESASTNQTSMYLCASSPLGSSYNEQFFGPGTRLTVL.

The rearrangement uses TRBV19 and TRBJ2-7, with D uncertain. The CDR3 is 12 amino acids. The V gene's germline CDR1 is LNHDA and CDR2 SQIVND (reference sequence). V gave up 3 bases and J gave up 6 bases, with 9 bases separating them. The CDR3 loop reads CASSMGVGEQYF. DNA of the CDR3: TGTGCCAGTAGTATGGGCGTAGGCGAGCAGTACTTC.

The genes are TRBV7-8 and TRBJ1-5; D uncertain. With 5 bases removed from V and 6 bases from J, the gap between germline ends came to 11 bases. The CDR3 runs 13 residues. Germline V CDR1 and CDR2: SGHVS, FQNEAQ. The CDR3 is CASSPLLGQPQHF. CDR3 sequence (DNA): TGTGCCAGCAGCCCGCTACTTGGTCAGCCCCAGCATTTT. Looking up the rest from reference TRBV7-8 and TRBJ1-5 gives the full variable domain: GAGVSQSPRYKVAKRGQDVALRCDPISGHVSLFWYQQALGQGPEFLTYFQNEAQLDKSGLPSDRFFAERPEGSVSTLKIQRTQQEDSAVYLCASSPLLGQPQHFGDGTRLSIL.

This clone was observed a handful of times. The chain uses TRBV11-2 and TRBJ2-7; D is unclear. This CDR3 is 13 amino acids long. From germline, CDR1 is SGHAT and CDR2 FQNNGV. V was trimmed by 2 bases and J by 3 bases, leaving 8 bases between them. CDR3 amino acids: CASSLSHSYEQYF. CDR3 DNA: TGTGCCAGCAGCTTATCCCACAGCTACGAGCAGTACTTC.

This clone appeared a few times. This chain links TRBV30 with TRBJ2-6; D tentatively fits TRBD1 or TRBD2 (5 bases each). Germline CDR1 is GTSNPN and CDR2 is SVGIG (reference sequence). V dropped 4 bases and J dropped 3 bases, with 13 bases sitting between them. This CDR3 is 15 amino acids long. CDR3 residues: CAWTGRAGGANVLTF. CDR3 DNA sequence: TGTGCCTGGACGGGCAGGGCGGGTGGGGCCAACGTCCTGACTTTC.

The V and J genes are TRBV4-1 and TRBJ1-5, with D possibly being TRBD1 (6 bases). Germline V CDR1 and CDR2: MGHRA, YSYEKL. CDR3 length: 16 residues. V was clipped by 0 bases and J by 3 bases, with 12 bases between them. The CDR3 DNA reads TGCGCCAGCAGCCAAGATTCCACAGGGTACAATCAGCCCCAGCATTTT. Translation: CASSQDSTGYNQPQHF.

This clone is a singleton in its sample. The V call is TRBV28, the J call TRBJ2-1, with D possibly TRBD2 on 5 matching bases. This CDR3 is built from 15 residues. Looked up from germline, CDR1 is MDHEN and CDR2 is SYDVKM. V gave up 4 bases and J gave up 7 bases, with 17 bases separating them. CDR3 loop: CASSSLWGEHNEQFF. Written as DNA, the CDR3 is TGTGCCAGCAGTTCCCTGTGGGGAGAGCATAATGAGCAGTTCTTC.

This rearrangement joins TRBV11-3 to TRBJ2-1, with 8 bases matching TRBD1. CDR1 is SGHNT, CDR2 YENEEA, per germline. The CDR3 sequence is 15 residues long. V was pared by 0 bases and J by 2 bases, with 0 bases of the junction left unmatched. The CDR3 protein is CASSLDRGPYNEQFF. CDR3 sequence (DNA): TGTGCCAGCAGCTTAGACAGGGGGCCCTACAATGAGCAGTTCTTC.

The chain links TRBV30 to TRBJ2-1, with D uncertain. V lost 1 base and J lost 3, with 7 bases in between. This CDR3 region has 13 residues. Germline CDR1 GTSNPN, CDR2 SVGIG (reference sequence). The CDR3 DNA sequence: TGTGCCTGGAGTGAGACCCACTACAATGAGCAGTTCTTC. Translation: CAWSETHYNEQFF.

This chain joins TRBV4-1 and TRBJ1-1; D gene uncertain. Trimming took 1 base from V and 1 from J, leaving 10 bases between them. The CDR3 spans 15 residues. Germline CDR1 is MGHRA and CDR2 is YSYEKL. The CDR3 DNA sequence: TGCGCCAGCAGCCAAGGCCCGAGCGGGAACACTGAAGCTTTCTTT. Translated: CASSQGPSGNTEAFF.

V gene TRBV5-6 combines with J gene TRBJ2-1; 9 bases agree with TRBD1. Germline CDR1 and CDR2: SGHDT and YYEEEE. The CDR3 spans 14 residues. With 3 bases clipped from V and 6 bases from J, the junction kept 4 bases outside the gene matches. CDR3 protein: CASSWDRDGNEQFF. As DNA, the CDR3 is TGTGCCAGCAGCTGGGACAGGGATGGCAATGAGCAGTTCTTC.

The table lists this clone with a few counts. The V and J genes are TRBV21-1 and TRBJ2-2; the D call of TRBD1 is as the table states it, not checked on the DNA. TRBV21-1 is shown as a pseudogene. This CDR3 has 16 amino acids. CDR3 protein: CASSARDREVTGELFF. The DNA of the CDR3 is TGTGCCAGCAGCGCCAGGGACAGGGAGGTTACCGGGGAGCTGTTTTTT.

The rearrangement joins TRBV30 to TRBJ2-5, with 9 bases matching TRBD2. The CDR3 covers 14 residues. Germline trimming cut 5 bases from V and 2 bases from J; bases unmatched to any gene: 6. Germline assignment: CDR1 GTSNPN and CDR2 SVGIG (reference sequence). The CDR3 loop reads CAWAGLAEQETQYF. The CDR3 DNA sequence: TGTGCCTGGGCGGGACTAGCCGAACAAGAGACCCAGTACTTC. Together with reference TRBV30 and TRBJ2-5, the CDR3 gives the full variable domain: SQTIHQWPATLVQPVGSPLSLECTVEGTSNPNLYWYRQAAGRGLQLLFYSVGIGQISSEVPQNLSASRPQDRQFILSSKKLLLSDSGFYLCAWAGLAEQETQYFGPGTRLLVL.

This clone was found a few times. The chain is built from TRBV9 and TRBJ1-1, with 9 bases identical to TRBD1. The germline gives CDR1 SGDLS, CDR2 YYNGEE. The CDR3 is 15 residues long. V lost 0 bases to trimming and J lost 0 bases; unmatched junction nucleotides: 0. The DNA for the CDR3 is TGTGCCAGCAGCGTAGGGACAGGGGTGAACACTGAAGCTTTCTTT. Its translation: CASSVGTGVNTEAFF. Together with reference TRBV9 and TRBJ1-1, the CDR3 gives the full variable domain: DSGVTQTPKHLITATGQRVTLRCSPRSGDLSVYWYQQSLDQGLQFLIQYYNGEERAKGNILERFSAQQFPDLHSELNLSSLELGDSALYFCASSVGTGVNTEAFFGQGTRLTVV.

This chain links TRBV27 with TRBJ2-6, with 11 bases identical to TRBD2. V was pared by 1 base and J by 4 bases, with 9 bases of the junction left unmatched. CDR1 MNHEY and CDR2 SMNVEV come from the germline V gene (reference sequence). The CDR3 length is 19 residues. The CDR3, as DNA: TGTGCCAGCAGTTTATTCGTGACTAGCGGGATAGCAGGGGCCAACGTCCTGACTTTC. Amino acid sequence: CASSLFVTSGIAGANVLTF.

The chain couples TRBV7-3 to TRBJ2-1; the match to TRBD1 covers 8 bases. Per the germline V gene, CDR1 is SGHTA and CDR2 is FQGTGA. V shed 5 bases, J shed 1 base, and the junction held 7 bases outside the gene matches. There are 16 residues in the CDR3. The CDR3 sequence is CASSQGQEISYNEQFF. The CDR3, as DNA: TGTGCCAGCAGCCAGGGACAGGAAATATCCTACAATGAGCAGTTCTTC.

The J gene is TRBJ2-1, the V gene TRBV9; 9 bases are shared with TRBD2. The CDR3 is made up of 16 amino acids. V lost 2 bases, J lost 4 bases, and 7 bases stayed unmatched. Germline CDR1 reads SGDLS; CDR2 reads YYNGEE. CDR3 nucleotide sequence: TGTGCCAGCAGCGTGCTAGCGGGAAGGGCTTACAATGAGCAGTTCTTC. It yields the protein CASSVLAGRAYNEQFF.

The chain links TRBV11-3 to TRBJ2-2; 7 bases align to TRBD2. The CDR3 extends over 15 amino acids. With V trimmed by 3 bases and J by 4 bases, 5 bases remained unmatched. The V gene's germline CDR1 is SGHNT and CDR2 YENEEA. In nucleotides, the CDR3 is TGTGCCAGCAGCTTCGAGCGGGGAGCCACCGGGGAGCTGTTTTTT. Protein sequence: CASSFERGATGELFF.

The chain is built from TRBV28 and TRBJ2-7; 9 bases line up with TRBD1. The V segment lost 4 bases and the J segment 2 bases; nucleotides outside the gene matches: 18. The V gene's germline CDR1 is MDHEN and CDR2 SYDVKM. The CDR3 length is 19 residues. The CDR3 is CASSSGPGQGFYSTYEQYF. The CDR3 DNA is TGTGCCAGCAGTTCAGGCCCGGGACAGGGATTTTACTCAACCTACGAGCAGTACTTC. Full variable domain (outside the CDR3, taken from reference TRBV28 and TRBJ2-7): DVKVTQSSRYLVKRTGEKVFLECVQDMDHENMFWYRQDPGLGLRLIYFSYDVKMKEKGDIPEGYSVSREKKERFSLILESASTNQTSMYLCASSSGPGQGFYSTYEQYFGPGTRLTVT.

Here the CDR3 DNA reads TGTGCCTGGAGTGCAGCTCTAAATTCCTACAATGAGCAGTTCTTC. Residues: CAWSAALNSYNEQFF. This chain connects TRBV30 to TRBJ2-1; D gene ambiguous. CDR3 length equals 15 residues. Germline V gene lookup returns CDR1 GTSNPN and CDR2 SVGIG (reference sequence). The V and J ends lost 1 base and 1 base respectively, with 11 bases between them. Based on the CDR3 plus reference TRBV30 and TRBJ2-1, the full variable domain is SQTIHQWPATLVQPVGSPLSLECTVEGTSNPNLYWYRQAAGRGLQLLFYSVGIGQISSEVPQNLSASRPQDRQFILSSKKLLLSDSGFYLCAWSAALNSYNEQFFGPGTRLTVL.

Only a few counts were recorded for this clone. CDR3 protein: CASSLAWQGAYNEQFF. The CDR3 coding sequence is TGTGCCAGCAGCTTAGCCTGGCAGGGGGCCTACAATGAGCAGTTCTTC. The chain links TRBV7-6 to TRBJ2-1, with 7 bases lining up with TRBD1. In germline, CDR1 is SGHVS, CDR2 FNYEAQ. CDR3 length: 16 amino acids. J was trimmed by 2 bases and V by 0 bases; bases with no gene match: 4.

The V and J genes are TRBV4-3 and TRBJ1-2, with D uncertain. The CDR3 covers 16 residues. V was pared by 2 bases and J by 4 bases, with 17 bases between. The germline CDR1 and CDR2 sequences are LGHNA and YSLEER. The CDR3 spells CASSQTRWTVSYGYTF. CDR3 sequence (DNA): TGCGCCAGCAGCCAAACACGGTGGACGGTGAGCTATGGCTACACCTTC.

The chain couples TRBV14 to TRBJ1-1; the D is unclear. The V and J ends lost 1 base and 4 bases respectively, with 7 bases between them. CDR1 is SGHDN, CDR2 FVKESK, per germline. The CDR3 contains 13 residues. The CDR3 DNA follows: TGTGCCAGCAGCCAAGCGAGATCCACTGAAGCTTTCTTT. Amino acid sequence: CASSQARSTEAFF.